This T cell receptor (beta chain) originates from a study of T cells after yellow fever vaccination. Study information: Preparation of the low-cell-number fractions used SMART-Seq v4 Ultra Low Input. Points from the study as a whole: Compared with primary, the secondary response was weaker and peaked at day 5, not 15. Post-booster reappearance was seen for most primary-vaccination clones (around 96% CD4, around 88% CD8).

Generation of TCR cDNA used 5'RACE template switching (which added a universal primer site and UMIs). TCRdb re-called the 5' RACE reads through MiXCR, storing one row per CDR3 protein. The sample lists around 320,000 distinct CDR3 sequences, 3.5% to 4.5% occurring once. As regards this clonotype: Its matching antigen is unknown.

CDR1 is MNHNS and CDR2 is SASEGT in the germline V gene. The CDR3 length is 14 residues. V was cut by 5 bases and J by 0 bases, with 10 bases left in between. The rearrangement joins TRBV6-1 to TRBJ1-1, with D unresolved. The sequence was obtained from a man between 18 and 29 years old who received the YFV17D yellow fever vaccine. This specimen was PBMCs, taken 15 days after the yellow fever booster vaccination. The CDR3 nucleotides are TGTGCCAGCAGTCCGACAATCATGAACACTGAAGCTTTCTTT. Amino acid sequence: CASSPTIMNTEAFF.